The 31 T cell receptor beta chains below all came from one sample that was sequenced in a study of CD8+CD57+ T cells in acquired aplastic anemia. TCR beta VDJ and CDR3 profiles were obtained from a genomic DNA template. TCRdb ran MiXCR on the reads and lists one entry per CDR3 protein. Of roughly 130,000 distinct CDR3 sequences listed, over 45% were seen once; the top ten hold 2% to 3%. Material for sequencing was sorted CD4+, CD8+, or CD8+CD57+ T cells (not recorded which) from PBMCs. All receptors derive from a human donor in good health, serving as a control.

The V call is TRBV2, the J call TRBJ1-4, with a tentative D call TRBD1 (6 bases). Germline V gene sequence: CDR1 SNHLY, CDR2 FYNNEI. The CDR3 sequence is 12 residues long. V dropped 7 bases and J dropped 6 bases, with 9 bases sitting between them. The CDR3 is CASKGDDEKLFF. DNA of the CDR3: TGTGCCAGCAAGGGGGATGATGAAAAACTGTTTTTT. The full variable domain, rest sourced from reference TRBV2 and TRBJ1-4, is EPEVTQTPSHQVTQMGQEVILRCVPISNHLYFYWYRQILGQKVEFLVSFYNNEISEKSEIFDDQFSVERPDGSNFTLKIRSTKLEDSAMYFCASKGDDEKLFFGSGTQLSVL.

The CDR3, as DNA: TGCAGTGCTAGTGGGGAGGCAGGGGGTGAAGAGACCCAGTACTTC. It encodes CSASGEAGGEETQYF. J is TRBJ2-5 and V is TRBV20-1, with D possibly matching TRBD1 (7 bases). Germline lookup yields CDR1 DFQATT and CDR2 SNEGSKA (reference sequence). The CDR3 consists of 15 residues. V dropped 3 bases and J dropped 3 bases, with 17 bases sitting between them.

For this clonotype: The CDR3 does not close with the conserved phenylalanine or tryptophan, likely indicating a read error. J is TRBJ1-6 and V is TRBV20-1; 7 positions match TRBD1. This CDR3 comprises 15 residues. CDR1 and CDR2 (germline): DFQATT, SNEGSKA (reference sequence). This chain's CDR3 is CSPRAGTVDNSPLHS. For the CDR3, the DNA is TGCAGTCCTAGGGCAGGGACAGTAGATAATTCACCCCTCCACTCT.

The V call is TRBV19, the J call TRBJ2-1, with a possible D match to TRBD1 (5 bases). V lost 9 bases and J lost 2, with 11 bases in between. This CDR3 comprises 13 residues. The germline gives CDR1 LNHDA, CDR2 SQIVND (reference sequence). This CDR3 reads CASATVPYNEQFF. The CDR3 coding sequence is TGTGCCAGCGCGACAGTGCCCTACAATGAGCAGTTCTTC.

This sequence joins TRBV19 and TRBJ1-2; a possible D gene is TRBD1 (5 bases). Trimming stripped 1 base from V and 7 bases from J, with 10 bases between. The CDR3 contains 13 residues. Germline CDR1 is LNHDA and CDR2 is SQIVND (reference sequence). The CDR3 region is CASSIGGDFGYTF. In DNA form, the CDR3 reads TGTGCCAGTAGTATAGGGGGGGATTTTGGCTACACCTTC. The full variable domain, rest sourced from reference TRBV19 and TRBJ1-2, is DGGITQSPKYLFRKEGQNVTLSCEQNLNHDAMYWYRQDPGQGLRLIYYSQIVNDFQKGDIAEGYSVSREKKESFPLTVTSAQKNPTAFYLCASSIGGDFGYTFGSGTRLTVV.

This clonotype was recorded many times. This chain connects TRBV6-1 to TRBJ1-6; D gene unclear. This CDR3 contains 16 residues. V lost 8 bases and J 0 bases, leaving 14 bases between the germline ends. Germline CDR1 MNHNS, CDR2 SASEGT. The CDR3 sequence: CASANSPSSYNSPLHF. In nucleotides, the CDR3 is TGTGCCAGCGCCAATTCCCCGAGCTCCTATAATTCACCCCTCCACTTT.

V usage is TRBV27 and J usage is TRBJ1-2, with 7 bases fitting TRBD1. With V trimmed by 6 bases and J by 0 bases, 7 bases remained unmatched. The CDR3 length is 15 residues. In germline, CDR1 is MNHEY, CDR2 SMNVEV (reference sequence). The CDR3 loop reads CASSLATGPNYGYTF. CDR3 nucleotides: TGTGCCAGCAGCTTAGCGACAGGGCCTAACTATGGCTACACCTTC.

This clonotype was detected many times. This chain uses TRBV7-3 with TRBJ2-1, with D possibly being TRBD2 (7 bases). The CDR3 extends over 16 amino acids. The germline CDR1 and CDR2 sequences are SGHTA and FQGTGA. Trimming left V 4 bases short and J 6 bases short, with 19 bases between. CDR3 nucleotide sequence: TGTGCCAGCAGCTCCCGCGGGGGCCTACTAAGCAATGAGCAGTTCTTC. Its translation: CASSSRGGLLSNEQFF.

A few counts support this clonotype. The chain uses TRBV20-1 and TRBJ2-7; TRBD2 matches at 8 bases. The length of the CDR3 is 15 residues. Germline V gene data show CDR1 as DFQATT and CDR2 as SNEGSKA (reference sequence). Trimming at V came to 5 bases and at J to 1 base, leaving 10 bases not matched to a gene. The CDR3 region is CSAYIGRALSYEQYF. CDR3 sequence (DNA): TGCAGTGCTTATATCGGGAGGGCTTTATCCTACGAGCAGTACTTC.

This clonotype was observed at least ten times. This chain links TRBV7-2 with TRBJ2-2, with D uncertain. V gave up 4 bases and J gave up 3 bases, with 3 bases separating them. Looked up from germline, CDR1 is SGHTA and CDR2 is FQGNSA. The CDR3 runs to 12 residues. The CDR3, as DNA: TGTGCCAGCAGCTCCTACACCGGGGAGCTGTTTTTT. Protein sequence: CASSSYTGELFF.

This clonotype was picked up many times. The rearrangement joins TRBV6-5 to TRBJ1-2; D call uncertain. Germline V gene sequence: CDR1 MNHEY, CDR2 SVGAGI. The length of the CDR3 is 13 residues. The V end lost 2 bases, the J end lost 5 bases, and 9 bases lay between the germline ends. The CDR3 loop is CASSYEMGYGYTF. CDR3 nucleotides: TGTGCCAGCAGTTACGAAATGGGTTATGGCTACACCTTC.

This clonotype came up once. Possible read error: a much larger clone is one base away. CDR3 sequence reads: CATEAHTQARNTEAFF. DNA of the CDR3: TGTGCCACCGAAGCGCATACACAGGCTAGGAACACTGAAGCTTTCTTT. The rearrangement joins TRBV6-2 or TRBV6-3 to TRBJ1-1, with D perhaps matching TRBD1 (5 bases). CDR1 and CDR2 from the germline V gene are MNHEY and SVGEGT. The CDR3 consists of 16 residues. V was cut by 10 bases and J by 1 base, with 22 bases left in between.

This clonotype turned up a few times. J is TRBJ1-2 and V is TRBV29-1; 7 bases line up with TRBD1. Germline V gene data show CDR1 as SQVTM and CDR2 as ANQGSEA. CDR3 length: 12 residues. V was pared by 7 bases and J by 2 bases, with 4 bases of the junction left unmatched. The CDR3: CSALDRNYGYTF. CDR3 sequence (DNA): TGCAGCGCTTTGGACAGGAACTATGGCTACACCTTC.

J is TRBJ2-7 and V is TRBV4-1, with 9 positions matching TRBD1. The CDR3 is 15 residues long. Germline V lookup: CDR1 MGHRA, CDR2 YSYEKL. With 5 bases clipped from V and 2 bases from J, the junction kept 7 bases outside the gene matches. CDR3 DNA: TGCGCCAGCAGCTTCCGGACAGGGGCAACCTACGAGCAGTACTTC. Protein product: CASSFRTGATYEQYF.

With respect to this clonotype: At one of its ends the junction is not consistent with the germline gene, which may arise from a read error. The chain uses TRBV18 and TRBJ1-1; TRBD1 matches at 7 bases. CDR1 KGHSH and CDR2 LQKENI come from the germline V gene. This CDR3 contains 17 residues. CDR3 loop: CASSPPDRQYMNTEASF. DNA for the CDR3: TGTGCCAGCTCACCACCGGACAGGCAATACATGAACACTGAAGCTTCCTTT.

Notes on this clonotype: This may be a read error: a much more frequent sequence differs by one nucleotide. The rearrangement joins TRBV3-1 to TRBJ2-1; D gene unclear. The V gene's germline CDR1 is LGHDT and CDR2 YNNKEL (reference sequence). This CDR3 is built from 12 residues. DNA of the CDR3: TGTGCCAGCAGCCTCATCTACAATGAGCGGTTCTTC. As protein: CASSLIYNERFF.

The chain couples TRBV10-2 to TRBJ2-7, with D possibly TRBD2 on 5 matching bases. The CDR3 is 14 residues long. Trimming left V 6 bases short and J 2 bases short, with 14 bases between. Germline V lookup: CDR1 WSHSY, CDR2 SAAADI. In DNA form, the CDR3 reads TGCGCCAGCAGCGAAACTAGATACGCCTACGAGCAGTACTTC. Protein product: CASSETRYAYEQYF.

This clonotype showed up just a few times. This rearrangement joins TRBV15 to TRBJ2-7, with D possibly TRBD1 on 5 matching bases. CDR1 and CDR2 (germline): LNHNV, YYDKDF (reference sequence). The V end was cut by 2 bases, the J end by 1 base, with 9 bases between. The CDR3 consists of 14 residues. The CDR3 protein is CATSRLQGSYEQYF. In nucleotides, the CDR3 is TGTGCCACCAGCAGACTCCAGGGTTCCTACGAGCAGTACTTC.

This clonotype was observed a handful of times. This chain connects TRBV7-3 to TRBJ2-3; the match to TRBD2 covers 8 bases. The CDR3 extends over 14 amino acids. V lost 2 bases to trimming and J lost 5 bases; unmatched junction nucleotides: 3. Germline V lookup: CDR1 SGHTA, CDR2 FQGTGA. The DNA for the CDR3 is TGTGCCAGCAGCTTAGGCGGGGGGCTAGATACGCAGTATTTT. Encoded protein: CASSLGGGLDTQYF.

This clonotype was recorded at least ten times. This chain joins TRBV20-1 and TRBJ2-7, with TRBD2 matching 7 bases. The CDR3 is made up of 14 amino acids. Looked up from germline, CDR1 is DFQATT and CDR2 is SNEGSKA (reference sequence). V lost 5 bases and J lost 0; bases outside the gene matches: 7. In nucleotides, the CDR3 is TGCAGTGCTGGGCCGGGGGGTAGCTCCTACGAGCAGTACTTC. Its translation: CSAGPGGSSYEQYF.

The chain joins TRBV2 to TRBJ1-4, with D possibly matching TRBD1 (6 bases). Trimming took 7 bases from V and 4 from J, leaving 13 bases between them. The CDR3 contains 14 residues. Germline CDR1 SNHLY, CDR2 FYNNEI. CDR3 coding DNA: TGTGCCAGCACCTTGACAGGATATAATGAAAAACTGTTTTTT. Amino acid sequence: CASTLTGYNEKLFF.

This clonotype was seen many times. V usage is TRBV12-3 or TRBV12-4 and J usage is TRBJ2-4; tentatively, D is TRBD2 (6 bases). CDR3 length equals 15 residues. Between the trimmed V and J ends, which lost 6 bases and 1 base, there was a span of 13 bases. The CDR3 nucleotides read TGTGCCAGCAGGCCTAGGAGGGAGGCCAAAAACATTCAGTACTTC. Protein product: CASRPRREAKNIQYF.

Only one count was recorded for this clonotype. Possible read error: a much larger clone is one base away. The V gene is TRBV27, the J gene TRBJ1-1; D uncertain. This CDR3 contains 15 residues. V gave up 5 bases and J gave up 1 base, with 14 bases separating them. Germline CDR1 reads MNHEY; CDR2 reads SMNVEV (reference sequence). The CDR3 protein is CASSPWVRPNTEAFF. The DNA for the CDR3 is TGTGCCAGCAGTCCTTGGGTCAGACCGAACACTGAAGCTTTCTTT.

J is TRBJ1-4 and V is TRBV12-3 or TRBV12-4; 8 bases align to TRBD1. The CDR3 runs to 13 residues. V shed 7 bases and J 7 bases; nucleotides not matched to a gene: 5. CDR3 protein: CASTRTGSEKLFF. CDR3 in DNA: TGTGCCAGCACTCGGACAGGGAGTGAAAAACTGTTTTTT.

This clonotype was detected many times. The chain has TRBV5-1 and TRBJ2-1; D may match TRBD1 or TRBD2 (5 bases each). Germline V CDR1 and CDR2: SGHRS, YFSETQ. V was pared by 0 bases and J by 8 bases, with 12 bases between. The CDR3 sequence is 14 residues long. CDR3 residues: CASSLGLLGDEQFF. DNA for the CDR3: TGCGCCAGCAGCTTGGGCCTACTAGGGGATGAGCAGTTCTTC. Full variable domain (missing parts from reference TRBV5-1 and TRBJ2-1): KAGVTQTPRYLIKTRGQQVTLSCSPISGHRSVSWYQQTPGQGLQFLFEYFSETQRNKGNFPGRFSGRQFSNSRSEMNVSTLELGDSALYLCASSLGLLGDEQFFGPGTRLTVL.

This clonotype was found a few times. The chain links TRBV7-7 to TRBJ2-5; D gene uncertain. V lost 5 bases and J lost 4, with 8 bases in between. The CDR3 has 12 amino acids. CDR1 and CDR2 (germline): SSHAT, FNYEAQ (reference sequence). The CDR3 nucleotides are TGTGCCAGCAGCAACGAGCGAGAGACCCAGTACTTC. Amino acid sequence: CASSNERETQYF.

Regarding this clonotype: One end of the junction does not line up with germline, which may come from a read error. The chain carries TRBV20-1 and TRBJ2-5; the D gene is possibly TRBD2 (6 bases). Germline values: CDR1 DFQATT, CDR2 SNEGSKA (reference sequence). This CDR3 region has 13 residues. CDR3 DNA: TGCGGTGCCCGCGGGGAGTCGGTAAGAGCTCAGTACTTC. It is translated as CGARGESVRAQYF.

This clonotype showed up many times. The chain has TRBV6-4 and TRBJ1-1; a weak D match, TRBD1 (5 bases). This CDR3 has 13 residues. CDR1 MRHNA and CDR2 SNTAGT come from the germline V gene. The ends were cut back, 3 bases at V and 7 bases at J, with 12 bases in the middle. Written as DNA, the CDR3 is TGTGCCAGCAGTGAAAAGAGGGGTCTTGAAGCTTTCTTT. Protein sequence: CASSEKRGLEAFF.

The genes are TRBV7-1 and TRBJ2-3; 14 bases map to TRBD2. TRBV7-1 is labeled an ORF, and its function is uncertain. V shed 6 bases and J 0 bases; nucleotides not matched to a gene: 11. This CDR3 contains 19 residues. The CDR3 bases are TGTGCCAGCAGTTCCGGGTTGGGGACTAGCGGGGGTAGCACAGATACGCAGTATTTT. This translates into CASSSGLGTSGGSTDTQYF.

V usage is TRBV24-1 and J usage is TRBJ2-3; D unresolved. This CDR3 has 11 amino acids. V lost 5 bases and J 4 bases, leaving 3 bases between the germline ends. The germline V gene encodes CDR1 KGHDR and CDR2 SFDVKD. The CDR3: CATSGPDTQYF. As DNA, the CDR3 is TGTGCCACCAGTGGACCAGATACGCAGTATTTT.

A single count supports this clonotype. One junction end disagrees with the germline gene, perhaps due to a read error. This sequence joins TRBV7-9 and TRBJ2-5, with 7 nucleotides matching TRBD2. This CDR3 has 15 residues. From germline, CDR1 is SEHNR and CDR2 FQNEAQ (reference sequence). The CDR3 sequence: CASSFAGVGRETQHF. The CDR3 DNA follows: TGTGCCAGCAGCTTTGCGGGGGTTGGAAGGGAGACCCAGCACTTC.